The present T cell receptor beta chain was sequenced within a study of cytomegalovirus exposure and HLA in healthy donors. Broader study findings: A later analysis linked a missense DCLRE1C variant to TCR beta V- and J-gene trimming. Usually a TCR sequence was rare, but some public TCRs were found in many donors. Within an earlier analysis, most TCR beta V segments proved productive either about 87% or about 30% of the time.

The donors comprised healthy bone marrow donors. Amplification used 60 Vbeta primers and 13 Jbeta primers. The assay was immunoSEQ multiplex PCR, and TCRdb's table has in-frame clones only and misses some. The sample contains over 150,000 clones, 80% of which appear only once. On this clone: What it recognizes is unknown.

The V gene lost 5 bases and the J gene lost 5 bases, with 14 bases spanning the gap. The CDR3 runs to 14 residues. The germline gives CDR1 SGHAT, CDR2 FQNNGV. The sequence derives from a middle-aged woman in good health and CMV-seropositive. The rearrangement links TRBV11-2 to TRBJ2-3; D is perhaps TRBD2 (7 bases). Input material: PBMCs. The CDR3 is CASSNLGGGDTQYF. Here the CDR3 DNA reads TGTGCCAGCAGCAACTTAGGGGGGGGAGATACGCAGTATTTT.